These 8 T cell receptor beta chains were all obtained from the same sample, sequenced in a study of human T cells and chemical hapten exposure (dated by TCRdb to 2020 to 2023). Read against the paper, the sample's time point label means: patch test 1, 2 weeks after DPC sensitization. Reading the label with the study, this specimen's treatment or condition is: therapeutic diphenylcyclopropenone sensitization with weekly scalp DPC. Library construction relied on RACE. The data were produced on a NextSeq 500. The public sequencing data were trimmed at Q25 with fastp and processed into clonotypes with MiXCR by TCRdb, which kept only in-frame beta chains. When rows share a CDR3 protein, they turn into one entry using the most common DNA and genes. This sample comprises 180,000 or so distinct CDR3 sequences, around 13% of them detected only once. The top ten constitute about 1.7% of the sample. Sample: whole blood, taken in connection with sensitization to the hapten diphenylcyclopropenone (DPC). These receptors all come from a woman in her twenties or thirties with alopecia areata. Some clones in this sample may be carry-over from other donors' samples.

J is TRBJ2-7 and V is TRBV3-1; no reliable D call. Between the trimmed V and J ends, which lost 4 bases and 5 bases, there was a span of 12 bases. This CDR3 is 13 amino acids long. Germline CDR1 reads LGHDT; CDR2 reads YNNKEL (reference sequence). The CDR3 region has the DNA TGTGCCAGCAGCCTCTTTTCGCAGGACGAGCAGTACTTC. It translates to CASSLFSQDEQYF.

The table lists this clonotype with a few counts. The rearrangement joins TRBV7-6 to TRBJ2-3; D not resolved. The CDR3 length is 14 residues. V gave up 1 base and J gave up 2 bases, with 7 bases separating them. Germline V gives CDR1 SGHVS, CDR2 FNYEAQ. The CDR3 DNA follows: TGTGCCAGCAGCTTAGGGGGTAACACAGATACGCAGTATTTT. This codes for CASSLGGNTDTQYF.

The genes are TRBV20-1 and TRBJ1-4; D is uncertain. V lost 2 bases and J 6 bases, leaving 10 bases between the germline ends. There are 13 residues in the CDR3. Germline-derived CDR1 and CDR2 are DFQATT and SNEGSKA (reference sequence). This CDR3 reads CSARRSEDEKLFF. The CDR3 DNA reads TGCAGTGCTAGACGTTCCGAGGATGAAAAACTGTTTTTT.

This clonotype was observed a few times. The CDR3 reads CASSPQTGNTIYF. DNA for the CDR3: TGTGCCAGCAGCCCCCAGACTGGAAACACCATATATTTT. The chain couples TRBV7-8 to TRBJ1-3; the D is unclear. The ends were cut back, 5 bases at V and 2 bases at J, with 7 bases in the middle. The CDR3 runs to 13 residues. CDR1 and CDR2 from the germline V gene are SGHVS and FQNEAQ.

V and J are TRBV14 and TRBJ2-5, with D perhaps being TRBD1 or TRBD2 (5 bases each). Germline V gene lookup returns CDR1 SGHDN and CDR2 FVKESK. The CDR3 is made up of 15 amino acids. V lost 5 bases and J 0 bases, leaving 13 bases between the germline ends. CDR3 residues: CASSDTGTYQETQYF. DNA of the CDR3: TGTGCCAGCAGCGATACCGGGACCTACCAAGAGACCCAGTACTTC.

The chain joins TRBV28 to TRBJ1-4; TRBD1 matches 8 bases. J gave up 7 bases and V 5 bases, and 6 bases lay outside the gene matches. The CDR3 spans 14 residues. Looked up from germline, CDR1 is MDHEN and CDR2 is SYDVKM. The CDR3 loop is CASSLTGGGEKLFF. In nucleotides, the CDR3 is TGTGCCAGCAGTCTTACAGGGGGAGGTGAAAAACTGTTTTTT.

This clonotype was detected only a few times. This sequence joins TRBV28 and TRBJ2-7, with D possibly matching TRBD1 (6 bases). Between the trimmed V and J ends, which lost 5 bases and 3 bases, there was a span of 14 bases. The germline V gene has CDR1 MDHEN and CDR2 SYDVKM. CDR3 length: 14 residues. The CDR3 region has the DNA TGTGCCAGCAGTATCTGGACAGCAGTCTACGAGCAGTACTTC. Its protein product is CASSIWTAVYEQYF. Using reference TRBV28 and TRBJ2-7 for the parts outside the CDR3, the full variable domain is DVKVTQSSRYLVKRTGEKVFLECVQDMDHENMFWYRQDPGLGLRLIYFSYDVKMKEKGDIPEGYSVSREKKERFSLILESASTNQTSMYLCASSIWTAVYEQYFGPGTRLTVT.

This clonotype was observed a handful of times. The chain has TRBV20-1 and TRBJ2-7; D is unclear. This CDR3 has 13 residues. The germline gives CDR1 DFQATT, CDR2 SNEGSKA (reference sequence). Trimming pared 3 bases from V and 2 bases from J, leaving 11 bases between. The CDR3 sequence is CSASRPQTYEQYF. CDR3 in DNA: TGCAGTGCTAGTCGCCCCCAGACCTACGAGCAGTACTTC.